A selection of T cell receptor beta chains follows, all from one sample in a study of human T cells and chemical hapten exposure. Each CDR3 protein gets one entry after TCRdb re-called the RACE reads with MiXCR. The sample carries a few hundred thousand distinct CDR3 sequences, about 5% recorded once. Material: whole blood, obtained in connection with sensitization to the hapten diphenylcyclopropenone (DPC). The receptors here all came from a young woman with alopecia areata. Some clones in this sample may be carry-over from other donors' samples. Both conserved end residues are part of each CDR3. A D gene is named only where the DNA matches it firmly. Size tells how often a clone was seen (once, few, many) or the class of an expanded clone, and some rows leave it out.

>TRBV6-6|TRBJ2-2|.|many
TGTGCCAGCAGTAAGGACATTCCCACCGGGGAGCTGTTTTTT
CASSKDIPTGELFF
>TRBV24-1|TRBJ2-7|.|.
TGTGCTTCTAGGGGATCCTTCTCCTACGAGCAGTACTTC
CASRGSFSYEQYF
>TRBV28|TRBJ2-3|.|many
TGTGCCAGCAGTTTTTCGGTGGTCGGAAAGGAAAGCACAGATACGCAGTATTTT
CASSFSVVGKESTDTQYF
>TRBV20-1|TRBJ2-1|TRBD2|.
TGCAGTGCTAGAATCCTAGCGGGGGGGTACAATGAGCAGTTCTTC
CSARILAGGYNEQFF
>TRBV18|TRBJ2-5|TRBD1|.
TGTGCCAGCTCACCGGGACAGGGGGAGACCCAGTACTTC
CASSPGQGETQYF
>TRBV5-6|TRBJ1-2|TRBD1|few
TGTGCCAGCAGCCCCACAGGGGGCGAAAAATACTATGGCTACACCTTC
CASSPTGGEKYYGYTF
>TRBV5-1|TRBJ1-5|TRBD1|.
TGCGCCAGCAGCTCCCTAGACAGGGGGAATCAGCCCCAGCATTTT
CASSSLDRGNQPQHF
>TRBV15|TRBJ1-2|.|.
TGTGCCACCAGCAGAGGAAGGTCTTCCTATCCAGGCTACACCTTC
CATSRGRSSYPGYTF
>TRBV14|TRBJ2-3|.|many
TGTGCCAGCAGCCAAGATTTAAGGGGGGCCGTCTCAGATACGCAGTATTTT
CASSQDLRGAVSDTQYF
>TRBV5-6|TRBJ1-2|.|many
TGTGCCAGCAGCCCTTGGCAGCAGAGGTATGGCTACACCTTC
CASSPWQQRYGYTF
>TRBV12-3/TRBV12-4|TRBJ2-2|.|many
TGTGCCAGCAGTTCGACAGTGGACACCGGGGAGCTGTTTTTT
CASSSTVDTGELFF
>TRBV12-3/TRBV12-4|TRBJ2-3|TRBD2|few
TGTGCCAGCAGTGAGTCTAGCGGGGGGACAGATACGCAGTATTTT
CASSESSGGTDTQYF
>TRBV11-2|TRBJ2-7|.|.
TGTGCCAGCAAGACAGGTTACGAGCAGTACTTC
CASKTGYEQYF
>TRBV12-3/TRBV12-4|TRBJ2-7|TRBD1|many
TGTGCCAGCACCACCAGCCGGGACAGGATCGCCTTC
CASTTSRDRIAF
>TRBV27|TRBJ1-2|TRBD1|few
TGTGCCAGCAGTATCCCCACAGGGGATGGTGGCTACACCTTC
CASSIPTGDGGYTF
>TRBV2|TRBJ1-5|.|few
TGTGCCAGCAGTGTCAGGGAAGCCAATCAGCCCCAGCATTTT
CASSVREANQPQHF
>TRBV12-3/TRBV12-4|TRBJ2-2|.|.
TGTGCCAGCACCTCCCGAGCCGGAGGCACCGGGGAGCTGTTTTTT
CASTSRAGGTGELFF
>TRBV6-2/TRBV6-3|TRBJ2-4|.|few
TGTGCCAGCAGTTACCCCCAGGGGGGCAAAAACATTCAGTACTTC
CASSYPQGGKNIQYF
>TRBV20-1|TRBJ2-1|TRBD2|many
TGCAGTGCGAGACTAGCGGAGGGCATCTACAATGAGCAGTTCTTC
CSARLAEGIYNEQFF
>TRBV5-1|TRBJ1-1|.|many
TGCGCCAGCACCCCTCAGGGGCCTTACACTGAAGCTTTCTTT
CASTPQGPYTEAFF
>TRBV6-5|TRBJ1-5|.|few
TGTGCCAGCAGTTCGGGAAATGGCAATCAGCCCCAGCATTTT
CASSSGNGNQPQHF
>TRBV10-3|TRBJ2-7|.|few
TGTGCCATCAGGGCCGCCAAAGGCCACGAGCAGTACTTC
CAIRAAKGHEQYF
>TRBV6-5|TRBJ1-2|.|few
TGTGCCAGCAGCCGTGACCGGGGAAGTAGCTATGGCTACACCTTC
CASSRDRGSSYGYTF
>TRBV13|TRBJ1-1|.|.
TGTGCCTGCAGCTCCCACGGGAACACTGAAGCTTTCTTT
CACSSHGNTEAFF
>TRBV28|TRBJ1-5|.|.
TGTGCCAGCAGTTTCCCCTTGTCGGCGTATCAGCCCCAGCATTTT
CASSFPLSAYQPQHF
>TRBV20-1|TRBJ1-1|.|.
TGCAGTGCTAGAGGCCCCGGGGCCAAACAGGGACGGACTACTGAAGCTTTCTTT
CSARGPGAKQGRTTEAFF
>TRBV9|TRBJ2-3|TRBD2|few
TGTGCCAGCAGCACGGGGGGACTTAGCACAGATACGCAGTATTTT
CASSTGGLSTDTQYF
>TRBV4-3|TRBJ2-7|.|.
TGCGCCAGCAGCCAAGATACAGGGAATCTCAACGAGCAGTACTTC
CASSQDTGNLNEQYF
>TRBV27|TRBJ2-7|.|.
TGTGCCAGCAGTTTAGGGCTAGCACTCTCCTACGAGCAGTACTTC
CASSLGLALSYEQYF
>TRBV20-1|TRBJ2-7|.|.
TGCAGTGCTCACGACAGGACTACGGACGAGCAGTACTTC
CSAHDRTTDEQYF
>TRBV12-3/TRBV12-4|TRBJ2-3|TRBD1|many
TGTGCCAGCAGCCCGGGACAGCAGACAGATACGCAGTATTTT
CASSPGQQTDTQYF
>TRBV11-2|TRBJ2-4|.|few
TGTGCCAGCAGCTTAGATTCCTGGGCGGCCAAAAACATTCAGTACTTC
CASSLDSWAAKNIQYF
>TRBV29-1|TRBJ2-5|TRBD1|few
TGCAGCGTTGTAGGGCTTCAGGGGGAAGGGGAGACCCAGTACTTC
CSVVGLQGEGETQYF
>TRBV11-2|TRBJ1-6|.|.
TGTGCCAGCAGCAGAAAGGAGGGAGGCGATTCACCCCTCCACTTT
CASSRKEGGDSPLHF
>TRBV27|TRBJ1-6|.|few
TGTGCCAGCAGGTGGGGGGAATCGGCGTATAATTCACCCCTCCACTTT
CASRWGESAYNSPLHF
>TRBV3-1|TRBJ2-5|.|few
TGTGCCAGCAGCCAAGCTGCCAGGGAGGAGACCCAGTACTTC
CASSQAAREETQYF
>TRBV5-1|TRBJ1-1|.|few
TGCGCCAGCAGACAAACAACGGGAGTCACTGAAGCTTTCTTT
CASRQTTGVTEAFF
>TRBV7-2|TRBJ2-7|TRBD1|.
TGTGCCAGCAGCCCCTTCCTAGGACAGGGGATTTACGAGCAGTACTTC
CASSPFLGQGIYEQYF
>TRBV6-4|TRBJ1-2|TRBD1|few
TGTGCCAGCAGTGGTCCCCCGGACAGGGGGCGAGGATACTATGGCTACACCTTC
CASSGPPDRGRGYYGYTF
>TRBV20-1|TRBJ2-3|.|.
TGCAGTGCTAGAGCCCTCTGGACTGGCGGGGTTCCAGATACGCAGTATTTT
CSARALWTGGVPDTQYF
>TRBV25-1|TRBJ1-1|TRBD1|few
TGTGCCAGCAGTCTCGCATCGACAGGGGGAAAAGCTTTCTTT
CASSLASTGGKAFF
>TRBV7-9|TRBJ1-1|TRBD1|few
TGTGCCAGCAGCTTACAAACAGGGGCCACTGAAGCTTTCTTT
CASSLQTGATEAFF
>TRBV18|TRBJ1-1|.|.
TGTGCCAGCTCACCACCTTTATTGAACACTGAAGCTTTCTTT
CASSPPLLNTEAFF
>TRBV12-5|TRBJ1-1|.|many
TGTGCTAGTGGTTTTATGGGGGCGAGAGCTTTCTTT
CASGFMGARAFF
>TRBV2|TRBJ2-1|.|many
TGTGCCAGCAGGGAAAGCTCCTACAATGAGCAGTTCTTC
CASRESSYNEQFF
>TRBV6-2/TRBV6-3|TRBJ2-6|.|many
TGTGCCAGCAGTTATGCGTCTGGGGCCAACGTCCTGACTTTC
CASSYASGANVLTF
>TRBV24-1|TRBJ1-5|.|many
TGTGCCACCAGTGATCCGGATCAGCCCCAGCATTTT
CATSDPDQPQHF
>TRBV11-2|TRBJ1-2|TRBD1|few
TGTGCCAGCAGCCCATCATTGGGACAGGGGGCAGGAGGCTACACCTTC
CASSPSLGQGAGGYTF
>TRBV6-6|TRBJ2-6|.|.
TGTGCCAGCAGTTATCTAAGGGGCGGTGGGGCCAACGTCCTGACTTTC
CASSYLRGGGANVLTF
>TRBV6-2/TRBV6-3|TRBJ2-1|TRBD2|.
TGTGCCAGCAGCCGTTCCCCGGGGGGGACGTCCGACAATGAGCAGTTCTTC
CASSRSPGGTSDNEQFF
>TRBV20-1|TRBJ1-6|.|few
TGCAGTGCTAGAGTGAACGGATATAATTCACCCCTCCACTTT
CSARVNGYNSPLHF
>TRBV29-1|TRBJ2-3|.|.
TGCAGCGTTGGTGACCCTACAGATACGCAGTATTTT
CSVGDPTDTQYF
>TRBV6-2/TRBV6-3|TRBJ2-1|TRBD1|.
TGTGCCAGCACCGTTCGGGACAGCTCCTACAATGAGCAGTTCTTC
CASTVRDSSYNEQFF
>TRBV7-9|TRBJ2-3|TRBD2|.
TGTGCCAGCAGACCTAGAGGTAGCGGGGGAAACACAGATACGCAGTATTTT
CASRPRGSGGNTDTQYF
>TRBV2|TRBJ2-7|.|.
TGTGCCAGCAGTGAACAAGGGGCGCTAGACGAGCAGTACTTC
CASSEQGALDEQYF
>TRBV7-9|TRBJ2-1|.|.
TGTGCCAGCAGCTCGAGGGCGCCATACTACAATGAGCAGTTCTTC
CASSSRAPYYNEQFF
>TRBV20-1|TRBJ2-3|.|few
TGCAGTGCTAGCATAGCGGTGCTTAGCACAGATACGCAGTATTTT
CSASIAVLSTDTQYF
>TRBV5-4|TRBJ1-1|.|many
TGTGCCAGCAGCTTTAGGGCCGGTGACACTGAAGCTTTCTTT
CASSFRAGDTEAFF